What follows are 27 T cell receptor beta chains derived from one specimen sequenced in a study of beta chain features in type 1 diabetes. Findings and caveats of the study: Shorter TCRB CDR3s, moderately but significantly so, marked every one of the four CD4+ subsets in Type 1 diabetes patients.

No antigens are known for them. Expressed TCRB transcripts were sequenced, since all the RNA that had been isolated was reverse transcribed. TCRdb's table, derived via immunoSEQ multiplex PCR, lists solely in-frame clones and lacks some. The table includes roughly 350,000 clones, over 8.5% detected once. Sequenced sample: central memory CD4+ T cells from blood. Receptor source: a man younger than 40 with type 1 diabetes.

The chain joins TRBV27 to TRBJ1-5, with 8 positions matching TRBD1. The germline V gene encodes CDR1 MNHEY and CDR2 SMNVEV (reference sequence). Germline trimming cut 4 bases from V and 2 bases from J; bases unmatched to any gene: 7. The CDR3 covers 16 residues. CDR3 residues: CASSSYLQGGNQPQHF. DNA for the CDR3: TGTGCCAGCAGTTCCTATTTACAGGGGGGCAATCAGCCCCAGCATTTT.

The chain has TRBV10-3 and TRBJ2-7, with 10 bases matching TRBD2. This CDR3 region has 13 residues. Trimming cost V 8 bases and J 3 bases; bases outside gene matches: 4. Germline loops: CDR1 ENHRY, CDR2 SYGVKD. CDR3 nucleotide sequence: TGTGCCATCGGGCCTAGCGGGAGCTACGAGCAGTACTTC. Its translation is CAIGPSGSYEQYF.

The chain carries TRBV27 and TRBJ2-7; 15 bases are a match to TRBD2. The CDR3 runs 15 residues. Per the germline V gene, CDR1 is MNHEY and CDR2 is SMNVEV (reference sequence). V was pared by 5 bases and J by 4 bases, with 3 bases of the junction left unmatched. In DNA form, the CDR3 reads TGTGCCAGCAGTAGAGGACTAGCGGGAGGGTACGAGCAGTACTTC. It specifies CASSRGLAGGYEQYF.

This clone was detected only a few times. This rearrangement joins TRBV6-1 to TRBJ1-2; no firm D call. V was cut by 7 bases and J by 5 bases, with 14 bases left in between. Germline loops: CDR1 MNHNS, CDR2 SASEGT. The CDR3 consists of 13 residues. The CDR3 is CASTPRLGYGYTF. Written as DNA, the CDR3 is TGTGCCAGCACCCCGAGGCTTGGATATGGCTACACCTTC.

The rearrangement joins TRBV9 to TRBJ1-2; D gene unclear. Germline V gives CDR1 SGDLS, CDR2 YYNGEE. The V and J ends lost 0 bases and 4 bases respectively, with 13 bases between them. This CDR3 has 15 amino acids. The CDR3 nucleotides read TGTGCCAGCAGCGTAGGTACCGCGACTTTCTATGGCTACACCTTC. It is translated as CASSVGTATFYGYTF.

This clone has a handful of counts. V usage is TRBV30 and J usage is TRBJ2-1; tentatively, D is TRBD1 or TRBD2 (5 bases each). Trimming cost V 4 bases and J 2 bases, with 12 bases left between them. There are 14 residues in the CDR3. Germline V gene lookup returns CDR1 GTSNPN and CDR2 SVGIG (reference sequence). As DNA, the CDR3 is TGTGCCTGGACCTTGGTGGGGGCCTACAATGAGCAGTTCTTC. Translated, it gives CAWTLVGAYNEQFF. The variable domain in full, with the rest retrieved from reference TRBV30 and TRBJ2-1, is SQTIHQWPATLVQPVGSPLSLECTVEGTSNPNLYWYRQAAGRGLQLLFYSVGIGQISSEVPQNLSASRPQDRQFILSSKKLLLSDSGFYLCAWTLVGAYNEQFFGPGTRLTVL.

The V gene is TRBV5-1, the J gene TRBJ1-4, with no clear D. The V gene lost 4 bases and the J gene lost 0 bases, with 7 bases spanning the gap. Germline CDR1 reads SGHRS; CDR2 reads YFSETQ. This CDR3 is 14 amino acids long. CDR3 DNA: TGCGCCAGCAGCCCCCGGACAACTAATGAAAAACTGTTTTTT. It encodes CASSPRTTNEKLFF.

This chain links TRBV11-2 with TRBJ2-2; D may be TRBD1 (6 bases). The CDR3 is made up of 15 amino acids. CDR1 is SGHAT and CDR2 is FQNNGV in the germline V gene. Trimming took 2 bases from V and 0 from J, leaving 7 bases between them. Here the CDR3 DNA reads TGTGCCAGCAGCTTATCAGGGGCGAACACCGGGGAGCTGTTTTTT. Amino acids: CASSLSGANTGELFF.

This rearrangement joins TRBV7-9 to TRBJ2-3, with D perhaps matching TRBD1 (6 bases). The germline V gene encodes CDR1 SEHNR and CDR2 FQNEAQ (reference sequence). The CDR3 loop spans 13 amino acids. Trimming pared 5 bases from V and 7 bases from J, leaving 13 bases between. CDR3 DNA: TGTGCCAGCAGCCTACACCAGGGGTATACGCAGTATTTT. Translation gives CASSLHQGYTQYF.

The genes are TRBV5-1 and TRBJ2-3, with unresolved D. CDR3 size: 13 residues. Trimming shortened V by 0 bases and J by 4 bases, and 6 bases separated the two germline ends. Germline-derived CDR1 and CDR2 are SGHRS and YFSETQ. DNA for the CDR3: TGCGCCAGCAGCTTGGGAGGCGCAGATACGCAGTATTTT. It codes for CASSLGGADTQYF.

This clone has a handful of counts. V and J are TRBV25-1 and TRBJ2-1; possibly TRBD1 or TRBD2 for D (7 bases each). This CDR3 comprises 15 residues. Germline V gene sequence: CDR1 MGHDK, CDR2 SYGVNS. V lost 1 base, J lost 8 bases, and 15 bases lay in between. The CDR3 loop reads CASSESRGGMDEQFF. The CDR3 DNA follows: TGTGCCAGCAGTGAATCCAGGGGGGGCATGGATGAGCAGTTCTTC. Together with reference TRBV25-1 and TRBJ2-1, the CDR3 gives the full variable domain: EADIYQTPRYLVIGTGKKITLECSQTMGHDKMYWYQQDPGMELHLIHYSYGVNSTEKGDLSSESTVSRIRTEHFPLTLESARPSHTSQYLCASSESRGGMDEQFFGPGTRLTVL.

This chain uses TRBV5-4 with TRBJ1-1, with D uncertain. CDR1 is SGHNT, CDR2 YYREEE, per germline (reference sequence). There are 15 residues in the CDR3. Trimming cost V 5 bases and J 1 base, with 15 bases left between them. The CDR3 here is CASSPPELQNTEAFF. The DNA of the CDR3 is TGTGCCAGCAGTCCGCCTGAGCTACAGAACACTGAAGCTTTCTTT.

A few counts support this clone. The chain combines TRBV30 with TRBJ2-1; D remains ambiguous. Germline loops: CDR1 GTSNPN, CDR2 SVGIG (reference sequence). This CDR3 spans 14 amino acids. V gave up 4 bases and J gave up 1 base, with 11 bases separating them. The CDR3 DNA reads as TGTGCCTGGAAAAGGGATGGATCCTACAATGAGCAGTTCTTC. Amino acid sequence: CAWKRDGSYNEQFF.

J is TRBJ1-5 and V is TRBV29-1; D remains unclear. Trimming took off 3 bases at V and 5 bases at J, with 8 bases between the two ends. Per germline, CDR1 SQVTM and CDR2 ANQGSEA. This CDR3 has 12 amino acids. The CDR3 protein is CSVEVGDQPQHF. The CDR3 DNA is TGCAGCGTTGAGGTGGGAGATCAGCCCCAGCATTTT.

This clone has more than one count but fewer than ten. The CDR3 here is CASSLVPGENTEAFF. The DNA for the CDR3 is TGTGCCAGCAGCTTGGTACCAGGGGAGAACACTGAAGCTTTCTTT. The V gene is TRBV5-5, the J gene TRBJ1-1, with a tentative D call TRBD1 (6 bases). With 0 bases removed from V and 1 base from J, the gap between germline ends came to 10 bases. The CDR3 runs 15 residues. From germline, CDR1 is SGHKS and CDR2 YYEKEE (reference sequence).

This clone was recorded a few times. This CDR3 reads CASRDISTGAQHF. CDR3 nucleotide sequence: TGTGCCAGCAGGGACATCTCTACGGGCGCCCAGCATTTT. This chain uses TRBV6-1 with TRBJ1-5, with a tentative D call TRBD1 (5 bases). The CDR3 is 13 amino acids. The V gene lost 6 bases and the J gene lost 11 bases, with 17 bases spanning the gap. Germline V CDR1 and CDR2: MNHNS, SASEGT.

This clone was observed a handful of times. This sequence joins TRBV11-2 and TRBJ2-7, with D perhaps matching TRBD2 (5 bases). The germline V gene has CDR1 SGHAT and CDR2 FQNNGV. The CDR3 covers 14 residues. The V end was cut by 1 base, the J end by 3 bases, with 10 bases between. The CDR3 loop is CASSLGTGYYEQYF. In DNA, the CDR3 is TGTGCCAGCAGCTTAGGAACGGGGTACTACGAGCAGTACTTC. Based on the CDR3 plus reference TRBV11-2 and TRBJ2-7, the full variable domain is EAGVAQSPRYKIIEKRQSVAFWCNPISGHATLYWYQQILGQGPKLLIQFQNNGVVDDSQLPKDRFSAERLKGVDSTLKIQPAKLEDSAVYLCASSLGTGYYEQYFGPGTRLTVT.

This clone showed up just a few times. The chain links TRBV6-5 to TRBJ2-3, with 8 nucleotides matching TRBD1. The CDR3 covers 14 residues. J gave up 2 bases and V 5 bases, and 3 bases lay outside the gene matches. Germline CDR1 is MNHEY and CDR2 is SVGAGI. The DNA of the CDR3 is TGTGCCAGCAGTGGACAGGGATTCACAGATACGCAGTATTTT. It encodes CASSGQGFTDTQYF.

The chain joins TRBV2 to TRBJ2-7; 14 positions match TRBD2. Trimming removed 3 bases from V and 2 bases from J; junction bases left unmatched: 0. CDR1 and CDR2 (germline): SNHLY, FYNNEI. CDR3 length equals 15 residues. The CDR3 here is CASSETSGRAYEQYF. CDR3 coding DNA: TGTGCCAGCAGTGAGACTAGCGGGAGGGCCTACGAGCAGTACTTC.

This clone was observed at least ten times. The chain recombines TRBV7-2 with TRBJ2-4; either TRBD1 or TRBD2 may fit D (5 bases each). V was pared by 5 bases and J by 5 bases, with 13 bases between. The length of the CDR3 is 14 residues. CDR1 SGHTA and CDR2 FQGNSA come from the germline V gene. CDR3 nucleotide sequence: TGTGCCAGCAGCCCCCGAGTGGGGGAAAACATTCAGTACTTC. It yields the protein CASSPRVGENIQYF. Full variable domain (outside the CDR3, taken from reference TRBV7-2 and TRBJ2-4): GAGVSQSPSNKVTEKGKDVELRCDPISGHTALYWYRQSLGQGLEFLIYFQGNSAPDKSGLPSDRFSAERTGGSVSTLTIQRTQQEDSAVYLCASSPRVGENIQYFGAGTRLSVL.

This chain links TRBV25-1 with TRBJ2-7, with D tentatively TRBD1 (6 bases). From germline, CDR1 is MGHDK and CDR2 SYGVNS. Trimming took off 4 bases at V and 0 bases at J, with 10 bases between the two ends. This CDR3 region has 14 residues. The CDR3 loop is CASSGAGASYEQYF. CDR3 DNA sequence: TGTGCCAGCAGTGGGGCAGGGGCCTCCTACGAGCAGTACTTC.

This clone was recorded a few times. CDR3 protein: CASSSYLRAYEQYF. For the CDR3, the DNA is TGTGCCAGCAGCTCCTACCTACGGGCCTACGAGCAGTACTTC. This sequence joins TRBV7-9 and TRBJ2-7; D remains unclear. The germline CDR1 and CDR2 sequences are SEHNR and FQNEAQ (reference sequence). Trimming left V 4 bases short and J 2 bases short, with 12 bases between. This CDR3 has 14 amino acids.

The V gene is TRBV7-9, the J gene TRBJ1-3; D unclear. The CDR3 is 16 amino acids. Germline V gene lookup returns CDR1 SEHNR and CDR2 FQNEAQ (reference sequence). V dropped 0 bases and J dropped 0 bases, with 9 bases sitting between them. CDR3 sequence: CASSLAVANSGNTIYF. CDR3 nucleotides: TGTGCCAGCAGCTTAGCGGTAGCAAACTCTGGAAACACCATATATTTT.

This clone was found many times. The rearrangement links TRBV7-2 to TRBJ2-2, with TRBD1 identical over 8 bases. The CDR3 runs to 13 residues. Trimming cost V 3 bases and J 9 bases; bases outside gene matches: 3. Germline lookup yields CDR1 SGHTA and CDR2 FQGNSA. CDR3 bases: TGTGCCAGCAGCTTTGGACAGGGCAGGGAGCTGTTTTTT. This sequence encodes CASSFGQGRELFF. Drawing the rest from reference TRBV7-2 and TRBJ2-2, the complete variable domain is GAGVSQSPSNKVTEKGKDVELRCDPISGHTALYWYRQSLGQGLEFLIYFQGNSAPDKSGLPSDRFSAERTGGSVSTLTIQRTQQEDSAVYLCASSFGQGRELFFGEGSRLTVL.

This clone was seen a few times. The V and J genes are TRBV14 and TRBJ2-7; TRBD1 matches at 9 bases. Germline lookup yields CDR1 SGHDN and CDR2 FVKESK. Trimming removed 4 bases from V and 0 bases from J; junction bases left unmatched: 4. The CDR3 spans 15 residues. The CDR3 region is CASSPGTGNSYEQYF. CDR3 bases: TGTGCCAGCAGCCCCGGGACAGGGAACTCCTACGAGCAGTACTTC.

V gene TRBV7-3 combines with J gene TRBJ1-1, with TRBD1 as a possible D gene (5 bases). The CDR3 spans 13 residues. Germline V gives CDR1 SGHTA, CDR2 FQGTGA. Trimming left V 5 bases short and J 3 bases short, with 10 bases between. CDR3 DNA sequence: TGTGCCAGCAGCGCAGGGAGTTACACTGAAGCTTTCTTT. Protein sequence: CASSAGSYTEAFF.

V gene TRBV27 combines with J gene TRBJ1-3; D perhaps matches TRBD1 (5 bases). The CDR3 extends over 15 amino acids. The V gene's germline CDR1 is MNHEY and CDR2 SMNVEV (reference sequence). Trimming took off 3 bases at V and 3 bases at J, with 12 bases between the two ends. In DNA form, the CDR3 reads TGTGCCAGCAGTTTCCGGCAGGGTAATGGAAACACCATATATTTT. Protein: CASSFRQGNGNTIYF.